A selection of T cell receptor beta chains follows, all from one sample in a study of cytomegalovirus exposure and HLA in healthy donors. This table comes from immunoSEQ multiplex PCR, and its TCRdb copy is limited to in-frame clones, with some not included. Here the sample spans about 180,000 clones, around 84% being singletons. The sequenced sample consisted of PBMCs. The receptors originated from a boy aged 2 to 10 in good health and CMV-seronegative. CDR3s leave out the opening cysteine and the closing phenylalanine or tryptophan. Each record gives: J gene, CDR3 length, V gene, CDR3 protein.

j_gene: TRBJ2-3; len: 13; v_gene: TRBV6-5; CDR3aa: ASSRTGTSTDTQY
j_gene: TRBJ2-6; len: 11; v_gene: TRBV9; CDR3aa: ASTYGPGGVLT
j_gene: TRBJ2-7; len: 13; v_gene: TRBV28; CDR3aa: ASRGGRGAAYEQY
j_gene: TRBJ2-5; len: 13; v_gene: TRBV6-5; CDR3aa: ASSYGQGAWETQY
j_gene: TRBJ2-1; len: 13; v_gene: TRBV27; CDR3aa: ASSLAGLGHNEQF
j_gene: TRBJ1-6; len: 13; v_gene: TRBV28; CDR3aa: ASSIGTGVNSPLH
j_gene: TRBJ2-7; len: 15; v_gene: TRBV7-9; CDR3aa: ASSLALSGGRTYEQY
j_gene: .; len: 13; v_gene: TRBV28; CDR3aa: ASSGTSGRTYEQY
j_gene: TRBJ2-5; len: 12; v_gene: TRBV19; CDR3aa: ASSNRDTQETQY
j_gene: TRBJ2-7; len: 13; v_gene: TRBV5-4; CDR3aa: ASSLVRAGGNEQY
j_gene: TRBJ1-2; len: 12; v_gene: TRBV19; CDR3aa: ASSIDGQDYGYT
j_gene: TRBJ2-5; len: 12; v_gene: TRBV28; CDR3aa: ATLGGGPQETQY
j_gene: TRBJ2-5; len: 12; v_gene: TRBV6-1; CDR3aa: ASRMTEYQETQY
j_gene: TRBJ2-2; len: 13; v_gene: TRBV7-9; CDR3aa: ASKGPGQNTGELF
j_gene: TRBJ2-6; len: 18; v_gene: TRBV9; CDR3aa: ASSVDFAGAAYSGANVLT
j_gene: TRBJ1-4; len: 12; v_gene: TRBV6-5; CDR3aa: ASSYRQGAEKLF
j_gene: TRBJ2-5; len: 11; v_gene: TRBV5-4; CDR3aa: ASSRWGRETQY
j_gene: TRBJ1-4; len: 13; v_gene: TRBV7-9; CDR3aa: ASSLVGGTNEKLF
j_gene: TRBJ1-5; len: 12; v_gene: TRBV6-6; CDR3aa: ASSPGQRNQPQH
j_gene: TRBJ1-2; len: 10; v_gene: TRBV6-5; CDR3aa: ASRDRIYGYT
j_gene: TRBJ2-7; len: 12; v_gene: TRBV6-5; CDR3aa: ASSYGQLSYEQY
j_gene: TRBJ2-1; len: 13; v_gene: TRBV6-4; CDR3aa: ASSDRGGADNEQF
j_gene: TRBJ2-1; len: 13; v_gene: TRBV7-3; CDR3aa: ASSLLAAVYNEQF
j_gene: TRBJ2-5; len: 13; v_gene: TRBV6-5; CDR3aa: ASSYEDRVGETQY
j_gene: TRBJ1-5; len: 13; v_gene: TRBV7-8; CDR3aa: ASSLGDRGGQPQH
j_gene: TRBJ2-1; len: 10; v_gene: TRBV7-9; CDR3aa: SSSPFYNEQF
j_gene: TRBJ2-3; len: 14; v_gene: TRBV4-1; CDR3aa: ASSQGAGESRDTQY
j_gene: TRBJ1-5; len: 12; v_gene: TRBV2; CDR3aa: ASQVGGLNQPQH
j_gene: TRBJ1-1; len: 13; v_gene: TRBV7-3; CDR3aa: ASSSRQPWNTEAF
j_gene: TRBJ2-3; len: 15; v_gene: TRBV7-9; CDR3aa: ASSHPTSGVSTDTQY
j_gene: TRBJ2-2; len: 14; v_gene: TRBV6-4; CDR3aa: ASSEVVQANTGELF
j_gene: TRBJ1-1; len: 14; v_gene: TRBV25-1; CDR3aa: ASSDPSGTGNPEAF
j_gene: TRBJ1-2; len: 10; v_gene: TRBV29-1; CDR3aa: SGVEGVRGYT
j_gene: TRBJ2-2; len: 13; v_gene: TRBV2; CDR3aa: ASSVGQLDTGELF
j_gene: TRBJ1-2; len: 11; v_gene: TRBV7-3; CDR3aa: ASSPRQGYGYT
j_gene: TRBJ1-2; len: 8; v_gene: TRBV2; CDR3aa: ASSGYGYT
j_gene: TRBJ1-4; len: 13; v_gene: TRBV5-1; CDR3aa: ASSPHRGVGEKLF
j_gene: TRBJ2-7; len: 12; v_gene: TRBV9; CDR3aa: ASSVGAGAGEQY
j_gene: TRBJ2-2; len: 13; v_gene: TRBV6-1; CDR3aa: ASRKGFPNTGELF
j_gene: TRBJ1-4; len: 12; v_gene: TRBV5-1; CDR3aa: ASGSGTVNEKLF
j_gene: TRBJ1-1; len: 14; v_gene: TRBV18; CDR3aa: ASSPPTGGVNTEAF
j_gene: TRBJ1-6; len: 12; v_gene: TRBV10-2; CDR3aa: ASSESKGVSPLH
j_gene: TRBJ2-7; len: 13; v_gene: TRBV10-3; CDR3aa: AISESKVASYEQY
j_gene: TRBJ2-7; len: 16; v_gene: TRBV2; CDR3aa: ASSTVDGLAGRVYEQY
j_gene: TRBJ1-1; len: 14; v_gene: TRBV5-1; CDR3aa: ASSLATEIMNTEAF
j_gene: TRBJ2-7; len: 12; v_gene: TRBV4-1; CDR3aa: ASSQAGAPYEQY
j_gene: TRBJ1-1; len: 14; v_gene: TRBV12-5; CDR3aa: ASGLNQGAKNTEAF
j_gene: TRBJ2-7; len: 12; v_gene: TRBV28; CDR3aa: ASSFTGSSYEQY
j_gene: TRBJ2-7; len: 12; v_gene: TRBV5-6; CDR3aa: ASRLGQGVGEQY
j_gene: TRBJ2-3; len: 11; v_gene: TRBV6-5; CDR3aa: AVLRALGDTQY
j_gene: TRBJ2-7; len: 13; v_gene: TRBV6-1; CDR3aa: ASSEGVAGSYEQY
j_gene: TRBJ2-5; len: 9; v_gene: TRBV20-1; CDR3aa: SARQTETQY
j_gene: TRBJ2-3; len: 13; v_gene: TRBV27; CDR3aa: ASRGSGQGEDTQY